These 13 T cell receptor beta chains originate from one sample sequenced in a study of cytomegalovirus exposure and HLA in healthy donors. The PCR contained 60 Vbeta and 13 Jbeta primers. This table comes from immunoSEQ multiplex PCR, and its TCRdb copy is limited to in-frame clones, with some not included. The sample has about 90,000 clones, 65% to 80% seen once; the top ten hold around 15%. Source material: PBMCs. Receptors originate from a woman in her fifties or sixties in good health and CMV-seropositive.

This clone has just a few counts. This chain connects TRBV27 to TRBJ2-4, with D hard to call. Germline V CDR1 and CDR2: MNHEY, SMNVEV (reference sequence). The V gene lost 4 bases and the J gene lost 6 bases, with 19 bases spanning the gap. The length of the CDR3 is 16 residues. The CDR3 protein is CASSSPTVAFPNIQYF. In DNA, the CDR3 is TGTGCCAGCAGTTCCCCCACAGTCGCTTTCCCAAACATTCAGTACTTC.

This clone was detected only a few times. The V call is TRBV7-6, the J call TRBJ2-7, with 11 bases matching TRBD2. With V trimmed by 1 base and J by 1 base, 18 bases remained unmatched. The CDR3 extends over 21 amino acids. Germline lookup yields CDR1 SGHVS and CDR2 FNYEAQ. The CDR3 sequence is CASSLEGSLASGRHTSYEQYF. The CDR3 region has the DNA TGTGCCAGCAGCTTAGAAGGTTCGCTCGCTAGCGGGAGGCATACATCCTACGAGCAGTACTTC.

The CDR3 nucleotides are TGCGCCAGCAGCCAAGATCCAGGGATCTGGGGCTACACCTTC. It specifies CASSQDPGIWGYTF. J is TRBJ1-2 and V is TRBV4-1; D is possibly TRBD1 (5 bases). This CDR3 has 14 amino acids. The V and J ends lost 0 bases and 8 bases respectively, with 13 bases between them. Germline CDR1 is MGHRA and CDR2 is YSYEKL.

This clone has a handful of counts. The CDR3 region is CASSSEAGTGDEKLFF. The CDR3 DNA is TGTGCCAGCAGCTCCGAGGCAGGGACAGGGGATGAAAAACTGTTTTTT. The V call is TRBV7-2, the J call TRBJ1-4; 10 nucleotides agree with TRBD1. The CDR3 is 16 residues long. Germline V lookup: CDR1 SGHTA, CDR2 FQGNSA. With 4 bases clipped from V and 6 bases from J, the junction kept 8 bases outside the gene matches.

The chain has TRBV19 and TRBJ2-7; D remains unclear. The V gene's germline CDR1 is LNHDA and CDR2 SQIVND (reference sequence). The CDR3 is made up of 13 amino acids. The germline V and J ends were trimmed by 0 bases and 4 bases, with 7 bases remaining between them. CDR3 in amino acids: CASSIDPTYEQYF. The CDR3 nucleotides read TGTGCCAGTAGTATAGATCCCACATACGAGCAGTACTTC.

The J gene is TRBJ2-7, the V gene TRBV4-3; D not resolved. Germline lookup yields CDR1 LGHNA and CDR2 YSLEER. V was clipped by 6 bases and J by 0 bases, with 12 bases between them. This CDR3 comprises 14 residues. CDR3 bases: TGCGCCAGCAGTCAACAGTTAAGCTCCTACGAGCAGTACTTC. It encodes CASSQQLSSYEQYF.

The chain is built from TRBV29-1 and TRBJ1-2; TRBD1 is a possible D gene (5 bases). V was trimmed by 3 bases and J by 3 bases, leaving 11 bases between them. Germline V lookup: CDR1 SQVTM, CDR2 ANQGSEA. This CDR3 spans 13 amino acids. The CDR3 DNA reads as TGCAGCGTTGACAGGGCTCAGGACTATGGCTACACCTTC. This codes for CSVDRAQDYGYTF.

CDR3 amino acids: CASSPGQPRRGANVLTF. CDR3 nucleotides: TGTGCCAGCAGCCCGGGACAGCCTCGGCGTGGGGCCAACGTCCTGACTTTC. The V call is TRBV9, the J call TRBJ2-6; 7 nucleotides match TRBD1. V lost 4 bases to trimming and J lost 3 bases; unmatched junction nucleotides: 10. Germline values: CDR1 SGDLS, CDR2 YYNGEE. The CDR3 has 17 residues.

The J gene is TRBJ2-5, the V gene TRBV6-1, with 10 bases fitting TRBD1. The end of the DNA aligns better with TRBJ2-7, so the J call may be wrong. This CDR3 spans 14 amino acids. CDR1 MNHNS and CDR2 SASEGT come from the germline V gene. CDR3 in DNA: TGTGCCACGGGAGGGGACAGGGGCCTCTACGAGCAGTACTTC. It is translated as CATGGDRGLYEQYF.

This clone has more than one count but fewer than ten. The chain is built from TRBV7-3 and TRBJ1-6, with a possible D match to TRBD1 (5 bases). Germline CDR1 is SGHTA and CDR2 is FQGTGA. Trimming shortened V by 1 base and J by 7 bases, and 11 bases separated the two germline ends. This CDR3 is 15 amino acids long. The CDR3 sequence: CASSLNPGKNSPLHF. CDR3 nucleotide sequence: TGTGCCAGCAGCTTAAACCCAGGGAAGAATTCACCCCTCCACTTT. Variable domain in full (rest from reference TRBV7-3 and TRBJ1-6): GAGVSQTPSNKVTEKGKYVELRCDPISGHTALYWYRQSLGQGPEFLIYFQGTGAADDSGLPNDRFFAVRPEGSVSTLKIQRTERGDSAVYLCASSLNPGKNSPLHFGNGTRLTVT.

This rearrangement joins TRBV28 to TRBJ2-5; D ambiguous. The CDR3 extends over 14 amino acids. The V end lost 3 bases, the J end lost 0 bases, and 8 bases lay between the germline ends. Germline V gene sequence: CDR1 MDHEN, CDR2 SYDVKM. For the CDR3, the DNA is TGTGCCAGCAGTTTTAGCTCTAACCAAGAGACCCAGTACTTC. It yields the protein CASSFSSNQETQYF.

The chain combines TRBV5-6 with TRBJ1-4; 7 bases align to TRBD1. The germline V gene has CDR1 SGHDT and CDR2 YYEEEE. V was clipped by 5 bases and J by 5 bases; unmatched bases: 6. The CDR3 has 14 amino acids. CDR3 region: CASRVTGLNEKLFF. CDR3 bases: TGTGCCAGCAGGGTGACAGGGCTCAATGAAAAACTGTTTTTT.

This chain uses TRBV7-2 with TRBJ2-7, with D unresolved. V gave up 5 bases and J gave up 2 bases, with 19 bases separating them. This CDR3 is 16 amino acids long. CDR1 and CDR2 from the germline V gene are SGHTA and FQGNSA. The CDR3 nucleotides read TGTGCCAGCAGCCCGACCAACCGGCAGGTTCCCTACGAGCAGTACTTC. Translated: CASSPTNRQVPYEQYF.